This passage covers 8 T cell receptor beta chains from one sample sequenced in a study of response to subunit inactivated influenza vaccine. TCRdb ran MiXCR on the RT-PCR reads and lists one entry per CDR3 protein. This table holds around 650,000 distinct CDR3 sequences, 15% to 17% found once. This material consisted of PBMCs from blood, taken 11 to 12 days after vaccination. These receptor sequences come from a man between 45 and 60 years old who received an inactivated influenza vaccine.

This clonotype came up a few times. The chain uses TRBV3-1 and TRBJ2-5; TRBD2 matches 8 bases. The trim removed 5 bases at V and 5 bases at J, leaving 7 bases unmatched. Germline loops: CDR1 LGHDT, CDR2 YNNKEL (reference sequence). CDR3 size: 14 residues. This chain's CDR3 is CASSNRGTRETQYF. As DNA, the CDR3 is TGTGCCAGCAGCAACCGAGGGACTAGGGAGACCCAGTACTTC.

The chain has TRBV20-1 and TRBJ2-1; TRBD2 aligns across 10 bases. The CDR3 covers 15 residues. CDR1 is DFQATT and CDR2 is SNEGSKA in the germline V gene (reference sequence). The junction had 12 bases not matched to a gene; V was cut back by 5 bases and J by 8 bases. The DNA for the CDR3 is TGCAGTGCTCCCTGGACAGCGGGGGGGCATGATGAGCAGTTCTTC. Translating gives CSAPWTAGGHDEQFF.

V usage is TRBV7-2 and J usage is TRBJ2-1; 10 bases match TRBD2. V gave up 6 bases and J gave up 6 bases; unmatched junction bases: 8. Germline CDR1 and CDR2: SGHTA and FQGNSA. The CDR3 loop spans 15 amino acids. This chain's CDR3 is CASRPGLAELNEQFF. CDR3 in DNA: TGTGCCAGCAGACCTGGACTAGCGGAGCTCAATGAGCAGTTCTTC.

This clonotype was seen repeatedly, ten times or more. In nucleotides, the CDR3 is TGTGCCATCAGGGAGGGGGGGGGCGTCACAGATACGCAGTATTTT. Encoded protein: CAIREGGGVTDTQYF. The rearrangement links TRBV10-3 to TRBJ2-3; D perhaps matches TRBD2 (7 bases). CDR1 and CDR2 (germline): ENHRY, SYGVKD. The CDR3 is 15 amino acids. V lost 6 bases, J lost 2 bases, and 15 bases lay in between.

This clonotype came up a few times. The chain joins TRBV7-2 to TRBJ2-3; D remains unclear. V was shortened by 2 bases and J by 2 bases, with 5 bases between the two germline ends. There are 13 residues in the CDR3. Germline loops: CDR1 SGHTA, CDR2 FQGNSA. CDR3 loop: CASSLYITDTQYF. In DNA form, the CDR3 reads TGTGCCAGCAGCTTATACATCACAGATACGCAGTATTTT.

As DNA, the CDR3 is TGTGCCAGCAGCTTAAGGACAGTGGAGACCCAGTACTTC. Translated: CASSLRTVETQYF. The chain couples TRBV7-9 to TRBJ2-5; the D gene is possibly TRBD1 (6 bases). Germline CDR1 reads SEHNR; CDR2 reads FQNEAQ (reference sequence). The CDR3 spans 13 residues. The ends were cut back, 2 bases at V and 5 bases at J, with 9 bases in the middle.

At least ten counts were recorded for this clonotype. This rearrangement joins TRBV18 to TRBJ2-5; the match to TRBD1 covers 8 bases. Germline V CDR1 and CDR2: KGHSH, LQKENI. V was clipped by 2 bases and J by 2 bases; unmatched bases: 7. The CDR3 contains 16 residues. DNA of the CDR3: TGTGCCAGCTCACCAGTCAGCCAGGGGGCTCAAGAGACCCAGTACTTC. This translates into CASSPVSQGAQETQYF.

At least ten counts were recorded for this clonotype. The CDR3 bases are TGTGCCAGCAGTACCTCGGGACTAGCGGCTTCCTACGAGCAGTACTTC. Residues: CASSTSGLAASYEQYF. The rearrangement links TRBV7-2 to TRBJ2-7, with 11 bases identical to TRBD2. Germline lookup yields CDR1 SGHTA and CDR2 FQGNSA. This CDR3 comprises 16 residues. J lost 1 base, V lost 6 bases, and 8 bases had no gene match.